Only a few counts were recorded for the clone carrying this TCR beta chain. Its target is unknown. This sample is part of a study of T cell repertoires in cytomegalovirus infection. Study summary: It was the public TCR beta signatures that indicated both CMV infection and matching HLA type.

Study-level points and caveats: Dominating the ex vivo response were HLA-C-restricted CMV-specific TCR beta clonotypes.

V was shortened by 3 bases and J by 6 bases, with 11 bases between the two germline ends. The CDR3 contains 14 residues. Germline-derived CDR1 and CDR2 are MNHEY and SMNVEV (reference sequence). MiXCR, applied by TCRdb to the reads, yields one record per CDR3 protein. The sample records around 440,000 distinct CDR3 sequences, about 11% being singletons. The receptor was isolated from a human donor in good health (CMV status not recorded). Some clones in this sample may be carry-over from other donors' samples. The chain carries TRBV27 and TRBJ2-2; maybe TRBD2 (6 bases). Sequences were obtained from PBMCs. The CDR3, as DNA: TGTGCCAGCAGTTTCGACTTAGCGGCCGGGGAGCTGTTTTTT. It yields the protein CASSFDLAAGELFF.